The 10 T cell receptor beta chains below were found in one sample sequenced in a study of cytomegalovirus exposure and HLA in healthy donors. The primer mix had 60 Vbeta and 13 Jbeta primers. Generated by immunoSEQ multiplex PCR, the TCRdb table keeps only in-frame clones and is missing some. This sample has fewer than 200,000 clones, with 75% to 90% found just once. Sequenced material: PBMCs. These receptors all come from a woman between 45 and 60 years old in good health and CMV-seropositive.

The gene calls are TRBV4-3 and TRBJ1-1, with 8 bases aligning to TRBD1. This CDR3 comprises 19 residues. Germline CDR1 reads LGHNA; CDR2 reads YSLEER. The trim removed 1 base at V and 0 bases at J, leaving 13 bases unmatched. CDR3 region: CASSQGFGTGEFLNTEAFF. The DNA for the CDR3 is TGCGCCAGCAGCCAAGGGTTCGGGACAGGCGAATTTTTGAACACTGAAGCTTTCTTT.

The gene calls are TRBV4-2 and TRBJ2-7; D might be TRBD2 (5 bases). V was cut by 1 base and J by 7 bases, with 11 bases left in between. The length of the CDR3 is 13 residues. Germline CDR1 reads LGHNA; CDR2 reads YNFKEQ. CDR3 DNA sequence: TGTGCCAGCAGCCAAGGAGGCAGAGGGGAGCAGTACTTC. It translates to CASSQGGRGEQYF.

The V and J genes are TRBV15 and TRBJ1-1; tentatively, D is TRBD1 (5 bases). With 3 bases removed from V and 5 bases from J, the gap between germline ends came to 7 bases. Germline CDR1 reads LNHNV; CDR2 reads YYDKDF (reference sequence). This CDR3 contains 12 residues. CDR3 amino acids: CATSRGGTEAFF. As DNA, the CDR3 is TGTGCCACCAGCAGGGGGGGGACTGAAGCTTTCTTT.

The chain couples TRBV28 to TRBJ1-2; D is perhaps TRBD1 (6 bases). V shed 2 bases and J shed 3 bases, with 16 bases lying between them. The length of the CDR3 is 16 residues. The germline V gene encodes CDR1 MDHEN and CDR2 SYDVKM. The CDR3 sequence is CASSLTGITAYYGYTF. DNA of the CDR3: TGTGCCAGCAGTTTAACAGGGATTACGGCTTACTATGGCTACACCTTC.

CDR3 in DNA: TGTGCCAGCAGCCCGGGACAGGGTGGTCTAACTAATGAAAAACTGTTTTTT. Its translation: CASSPGQGGLTNEKLFF. V and J are TRBV2 and TRBJ1-4; TRBD1 matches 9 bases. CDR3 length: 17 amino acids. Looked up from germline, CDR1 is SNHLY and CDR2 is FYNNEI. Trimming at V came to 6 bases and at J to 1 base, leaving 9 bases not matched to a gene.

The V gene is TRBV9, the J gene TRBJ2-3; a weak D match, TRBD2 (7 bases). V lost 0 bases and J 3 bases, leaving 20 bases between the germline ends. This CDR3 is 18 amino acids long. Germline CDR1 reads SGDLS; CDR2 reads YYNGEE. CDR3 nucleotides: TGTGCCAGCAGCGTAGCCCTCCTGGGGGGCGGGGGTACAGATACGCAGTATTTT. This codes for CASSVALLGGGGTDTQYF.

The chain uses TRBV20-1 and TRBJ1-2, with unresolved D. Germline values: CDR1 DFQATT, CDR2 SNEGSKA (reference sequence). Between the trimmed V and J ends, which lost 0 bases and 9 bases, there was a span of 5 bases. This CDR3 is built from 10 residues. CDR3 protein: CSARDNSYTF. In DNA, the CDR3 is TGCAGTGCTAGAGATAATAGCTACACCTTC.

This chain connects TRBV7-3 to TRBJ2-3; 7 bases are shared with TRBD2. Germline CDR1 is SGHTA and CDR2 is FQGTGA. With V trimmed by 4 bases and J by 1 base, 8 bases remained unmatched. This CDR3 is built from 16 residues. CDR3 sequence reads: CASSSQGGSGTDTQYF. The CDR3 bases are TGTGCCAGCAGCTCCCAGGGAGGGAGCGGCACAGATACGCAGTATTTT.

In the case of this clone: Other nucleotide sequences in the sample specify the same CDR3. The chain links TRBV18 to TRBJ2-7; D not certain. The CDR3 consists of 12 residues. Germline V gene data show CDR1 as KGHSH and CDR2 as LQKENI. Trimming cost V 5 bases and J 0 bases, with 5 bases left between them. The CDR3 protein is CASSSSSYEQYF. CDR3 coding DNA: TGTGCCAGCTCATCCAGCTCCTACGAGCAGTACTTC.

V gene TRBV7-2 combines with J gene TRBJ2-1, with D maybe TRBD2 (6 bases). Germline values: CDR1 SGHTA, CDR2 FQGNSA. V shed 5 bases and J shed 9 bases, with 17 bases lying between them. This CDR3 comprises 14 residues. The CDR3 DNA reads as TGTGCCAGCAGCGGGTTAGCGGCCACGGGTGAGCAGTTCTTC. It encodes CASSGLAATGEQFF.